This paragraph covers one T cell receptor beta chain sequence. Its antigen is unknown. Measured with immunoSEQ multiplex PCR; TCRdb has only the in-frame clones, and not every one. The data show some 130,000 clones, 91% seen once. The sample originates from a study of cytotoxic CD8 clonotypes in ibrutinib-treated CLL. Study-level findings and limits: Sustained-remission and progressing patients were not sampled at matched times.

Germline CDR1 is MDHEN and CDR2 is SYDVKM. This CDR3 is built from 18 residues. The V gene end was trimmed by 2 bases and the J gene end by 4 bases; junction bases not matched to a gene: 14. The sample in question was PBMCs, obtained after 12 months of ibrutinib treatment. The origin of this receptor is a human donor with chronic lymphocytic leukemia. J is TRBJ1-2 and V is TRBV28, with 9 bases fitting TRBD1. CDR3 in DNA: TGTGCCAGCAGTTTAATAGGGACAGGGCGCGCGCGCACCTATGGCTACACCTTC. It encodes CASSLIGTGRARTYGYTF.